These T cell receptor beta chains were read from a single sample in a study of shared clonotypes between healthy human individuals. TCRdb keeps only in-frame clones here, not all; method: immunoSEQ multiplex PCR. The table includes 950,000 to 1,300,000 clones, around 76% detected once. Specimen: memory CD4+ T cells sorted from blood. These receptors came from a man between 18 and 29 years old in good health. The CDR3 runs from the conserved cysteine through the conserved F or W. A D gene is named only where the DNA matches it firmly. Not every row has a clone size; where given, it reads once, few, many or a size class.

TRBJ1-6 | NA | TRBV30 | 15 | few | CAWSSGGPGDSPLHF | TGTGCCTGGAGTTCGGGAGGCCCTGGGGATTCACCCCTCCACTTT
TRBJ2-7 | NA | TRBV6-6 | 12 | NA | CASSRQAYEQYF | TGTGCCAGCAGTCGACAGGCCTACGAGCAGTACTTC
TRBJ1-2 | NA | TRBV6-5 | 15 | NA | CASSYSPVPNYGYTF | TGTGCCAGCAGTTACTCACCCGTTCCGAACTATGGCTACACCTTC
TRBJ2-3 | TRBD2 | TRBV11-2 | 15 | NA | CASSPGLAGTDTQYF | TGTGCCAGCAGCCCTGGACTAGCGGGGACAGATACGCAGTATTTT
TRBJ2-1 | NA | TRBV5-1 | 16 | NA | CASSLLEQTTYNEQFF | TGCGCCAGCAGCTTGCTGGAGCAGACCACCTACAATGAGCAGTTCTTC
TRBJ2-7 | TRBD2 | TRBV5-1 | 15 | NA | CASGYGLDLGYEQYF | TGCGCCAGCGGATACGGACTAGATCTGGGCTACGAGCAGTACTTC
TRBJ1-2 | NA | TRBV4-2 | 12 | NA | CASSAQGFGYTF | TGTGCCAGCAGCGCACAGGGATTTGGCTACACCTTC
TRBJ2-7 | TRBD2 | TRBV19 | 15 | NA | CASSIQRGSSYEQYF | TGTGCCAGTAGTATCCAGCGGGGGAGCTCCTACGAGCAGTACTTC
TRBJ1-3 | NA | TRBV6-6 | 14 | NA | CASSRQVSGNTIYF | TGTGCCAGCAGTCGACAGGTATCAGGAAACACCATATATTTT
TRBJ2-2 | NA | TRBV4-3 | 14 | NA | CASSQEYSSGELFF | TGCGCCAGCAGCCAAGAGTATTCCTCCGGGGAGCTGTTTTTT
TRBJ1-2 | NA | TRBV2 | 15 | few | CASSPVGVANYGYTF | TGTGCCAGCAGTCCAGTGGGGGTAGCTAACTATGGCTACACCTTC
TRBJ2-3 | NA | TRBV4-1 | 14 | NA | CASSPRQSTDTQYF | TGCGCCAGCAGCCCCCGACAGAGCACAGATACGCAGTATTTT
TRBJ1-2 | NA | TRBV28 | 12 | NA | CASSEGGDGYTF | TGTGCCAGCAGTGAGGGGGGGGATGGCTACACCTTC
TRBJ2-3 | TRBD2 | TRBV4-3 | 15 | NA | CASSRVSGNTDTQYF | TGCGCCAGCAGCCGCGTTAGCGGGAACACAGATACGCAGTATTTT
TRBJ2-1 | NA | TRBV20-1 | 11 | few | CKASVNNEQFF | TGCAAGGCTAGCGTCAACAATGAGCAGTTCTTC
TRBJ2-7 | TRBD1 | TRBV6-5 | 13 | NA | CASWDSSSGEQYF | TGTGCCAGCTGGGACAGTTCCTCGGGCGAGCAGTACTTC
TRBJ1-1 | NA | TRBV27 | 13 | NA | CASSIRAHTEAFF | TGTGCCAGCAGTATCCGGGCCCACACTGAAGCTTTCTTT
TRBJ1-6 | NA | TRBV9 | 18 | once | CASSVGTTGSSYNSPLHF | TGTGCCAGCAGCGTAGGAACCACAGGGAGCTCCTATAATTCACCCCTCCACTTT
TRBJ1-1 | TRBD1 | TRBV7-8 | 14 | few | CASSWTGQRAEAFF | TGTGCCAGCAGCTGGACAGGGCAGAGGGCTGAAGCTTTCTTT
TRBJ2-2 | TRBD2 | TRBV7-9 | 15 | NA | CASRLAGAPAGELFF | TGTGCCAGCAGACTAGCGGGGGCCCCGGCCGGGGAGCTGTTTTTT
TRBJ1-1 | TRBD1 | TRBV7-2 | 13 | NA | CASSLETGEKAFF | TGTGCCAGCAGCTTGGAGACAGGGGAAAAAGCTTTCTTT
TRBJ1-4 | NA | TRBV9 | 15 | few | CASSVSPRGDEKLFF | TGTGCCAGCAGCGTATCCCCACGGGGGGATGAAAAACTGTTTTTT
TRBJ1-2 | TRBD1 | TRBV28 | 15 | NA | CASSFGGTGGYGYTF | TGTGCCAGCAGTTTCGGGGGGACAGGGGGTTATGGCTACACCTTC
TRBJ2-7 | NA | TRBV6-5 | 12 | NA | CASMGDSYEQYF | TGTGCCAGCATGGGGGACTCCTACGAGCAGTACTTC
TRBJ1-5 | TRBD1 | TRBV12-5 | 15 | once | CASGTGTGEKKPQHF | TGTGCTAGTGGGACCGGGACAGGGGAAAAGAAGCCCCAGCATTTT